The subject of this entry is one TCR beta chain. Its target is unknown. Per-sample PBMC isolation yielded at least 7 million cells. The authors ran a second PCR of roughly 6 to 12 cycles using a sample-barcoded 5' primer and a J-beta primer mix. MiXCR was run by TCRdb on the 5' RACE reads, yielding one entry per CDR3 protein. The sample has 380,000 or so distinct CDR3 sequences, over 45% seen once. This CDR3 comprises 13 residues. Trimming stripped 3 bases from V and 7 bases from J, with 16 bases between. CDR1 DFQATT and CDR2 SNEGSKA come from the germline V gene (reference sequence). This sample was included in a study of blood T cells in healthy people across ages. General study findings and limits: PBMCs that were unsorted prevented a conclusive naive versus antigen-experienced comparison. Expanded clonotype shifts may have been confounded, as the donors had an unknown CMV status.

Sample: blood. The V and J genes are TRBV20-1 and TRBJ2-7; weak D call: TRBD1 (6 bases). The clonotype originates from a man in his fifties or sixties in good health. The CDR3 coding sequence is TGCAGTGCTAGTAAACAGGGTATCCGGGAGCAGTACTTC. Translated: CSASKQGIREQYF.